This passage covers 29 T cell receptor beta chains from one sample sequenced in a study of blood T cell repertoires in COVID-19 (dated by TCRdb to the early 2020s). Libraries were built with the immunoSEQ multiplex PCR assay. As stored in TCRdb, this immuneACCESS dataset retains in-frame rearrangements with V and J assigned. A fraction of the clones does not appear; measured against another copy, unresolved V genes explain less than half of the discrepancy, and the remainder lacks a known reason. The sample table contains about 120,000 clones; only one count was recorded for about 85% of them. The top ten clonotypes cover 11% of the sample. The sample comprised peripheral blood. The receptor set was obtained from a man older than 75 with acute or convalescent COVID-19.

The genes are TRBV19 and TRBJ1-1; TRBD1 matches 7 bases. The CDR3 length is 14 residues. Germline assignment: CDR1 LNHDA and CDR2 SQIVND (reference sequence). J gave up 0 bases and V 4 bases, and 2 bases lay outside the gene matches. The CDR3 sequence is CASSTQGVNTEAFF. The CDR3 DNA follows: TGTGCCAGTAGTACCCAGGGGGTGAACACTGAAGCTTTCTTT.

In nucleotides, the CDR3 is TGTGCCAGCAGGAGGACTAGCGGTACAGATACGCAGTATTTT. Translated: CASRRTSGTDTQYF. The V gene is TRBV9, the J gene TRBJ2-3; 10 nucleotides match TRBD2. Trimming at V came to 5 bases and at J to 3 bases, leaving 3 bases not matched to a gene. CDR1 SGDLS and CDR2 YYNGEE come from the germline V gene. This CDR3 spans 14 amino acids.

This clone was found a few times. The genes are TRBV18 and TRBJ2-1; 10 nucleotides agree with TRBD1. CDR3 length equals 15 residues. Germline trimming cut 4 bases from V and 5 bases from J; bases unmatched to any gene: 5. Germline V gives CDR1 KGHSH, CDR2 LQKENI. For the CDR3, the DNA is TGTGCCAGCTCACGAGGGACAGGGGTCGACAATGAGCAGTTCTTC. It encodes CASSRGTGVDNEQFF.

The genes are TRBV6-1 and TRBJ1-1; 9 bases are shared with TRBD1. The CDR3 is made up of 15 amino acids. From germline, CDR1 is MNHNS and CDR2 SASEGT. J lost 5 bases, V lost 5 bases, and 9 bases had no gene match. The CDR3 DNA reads TGTGCCAGCAGTTTTATGGACAGGGGTGGAACTGAAGCTTTCTTT. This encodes CASSFMDRGGTEAFF.

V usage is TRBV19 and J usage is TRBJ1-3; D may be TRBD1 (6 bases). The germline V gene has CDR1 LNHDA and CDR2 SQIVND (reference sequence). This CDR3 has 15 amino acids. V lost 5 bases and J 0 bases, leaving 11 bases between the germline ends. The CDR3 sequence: CASSEDSYSGNTIYF. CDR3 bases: TGTGCCAGTAGTGAGGACAGCTACTCTGGAAACACCATATATTTT.

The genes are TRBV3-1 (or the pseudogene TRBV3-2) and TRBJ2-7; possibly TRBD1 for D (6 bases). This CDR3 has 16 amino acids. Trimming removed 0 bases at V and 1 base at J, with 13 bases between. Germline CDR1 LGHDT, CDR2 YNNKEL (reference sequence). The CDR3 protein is CASSQDRDKVSYEQYF. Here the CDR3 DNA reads TGTGCCAGCAGCCAAGATCGGGACAAAGTTTCCTACGAGCAGTACTTC.

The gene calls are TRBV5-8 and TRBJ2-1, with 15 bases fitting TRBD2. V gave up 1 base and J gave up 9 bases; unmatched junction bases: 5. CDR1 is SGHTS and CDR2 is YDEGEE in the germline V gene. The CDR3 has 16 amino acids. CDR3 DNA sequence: TGTGCCAGCAGCTTGCCGGGACTAGCGGGAGGTTTTGAGCAGTTCTTC. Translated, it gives CASSLPGLAGGFEQFF.

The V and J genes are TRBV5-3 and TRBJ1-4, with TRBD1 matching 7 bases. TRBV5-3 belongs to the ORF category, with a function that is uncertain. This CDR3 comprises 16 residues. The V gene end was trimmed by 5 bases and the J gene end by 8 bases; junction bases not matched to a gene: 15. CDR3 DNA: TGTGCCAGAAGAAGAGAGGGGGCGTGGTTTCGGGAAAAACTGTTTTTT. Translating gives CARRREGAWFREKLFF.

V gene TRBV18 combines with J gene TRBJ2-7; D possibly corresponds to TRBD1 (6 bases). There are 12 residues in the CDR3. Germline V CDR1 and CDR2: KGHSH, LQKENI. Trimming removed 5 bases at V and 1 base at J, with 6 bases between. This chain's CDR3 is CASSTGSYEQYF. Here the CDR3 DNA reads TGTGCCAGCTCAACAGGGTCCTACGAGCAGTACTTC.

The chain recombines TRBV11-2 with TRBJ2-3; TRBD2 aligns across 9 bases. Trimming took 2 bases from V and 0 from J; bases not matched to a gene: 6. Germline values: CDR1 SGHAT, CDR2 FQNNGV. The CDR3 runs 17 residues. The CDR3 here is CASSLKLAGTSTDTQYF. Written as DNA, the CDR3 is TGTGCCAGCAGCTTAAAGCTAGCGGGGACTAGCACAGATACGCAGTATTTT.

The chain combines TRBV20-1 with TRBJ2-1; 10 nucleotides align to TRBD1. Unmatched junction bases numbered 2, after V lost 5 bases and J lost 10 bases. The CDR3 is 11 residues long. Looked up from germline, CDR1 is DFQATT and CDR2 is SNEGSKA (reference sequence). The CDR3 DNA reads TGCAGTGCTTGGGACAGGGGCGAGCAGTTCTTC. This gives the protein CSAWDRGEQFF.

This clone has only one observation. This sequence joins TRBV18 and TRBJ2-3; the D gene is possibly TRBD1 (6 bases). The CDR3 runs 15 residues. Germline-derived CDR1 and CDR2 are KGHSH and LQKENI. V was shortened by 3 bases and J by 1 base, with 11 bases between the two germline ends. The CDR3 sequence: CASSPATGGTDTQYF. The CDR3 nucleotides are TGTGCCAGCTCACCCGCGACAGGCGGCACAGATACGCAGTATTTT.

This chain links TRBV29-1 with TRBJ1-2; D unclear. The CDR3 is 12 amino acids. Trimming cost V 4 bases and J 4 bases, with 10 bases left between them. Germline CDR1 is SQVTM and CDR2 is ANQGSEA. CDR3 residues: CSVGDTVYGYTF. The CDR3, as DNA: TGCAGCGTTGGAGACACTGTCTATGGCTACACCTTC.

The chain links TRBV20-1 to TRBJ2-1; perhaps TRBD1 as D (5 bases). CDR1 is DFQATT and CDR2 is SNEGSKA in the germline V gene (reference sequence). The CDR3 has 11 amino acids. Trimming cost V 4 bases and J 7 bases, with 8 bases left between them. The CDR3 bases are TGCAGTGCTACGCAGGGAAATGAGCAGTTCTTC. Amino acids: CSATQGNEQFF.

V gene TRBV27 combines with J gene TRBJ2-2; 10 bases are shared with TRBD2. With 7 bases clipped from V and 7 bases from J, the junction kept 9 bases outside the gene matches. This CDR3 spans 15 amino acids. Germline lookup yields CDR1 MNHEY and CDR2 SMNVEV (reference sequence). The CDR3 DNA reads TGTGCCAGCACCTTTAGCGGGAGGCGGCACGGGGAGCTGTTTTTT. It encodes CASTFSGRRHGELFF.

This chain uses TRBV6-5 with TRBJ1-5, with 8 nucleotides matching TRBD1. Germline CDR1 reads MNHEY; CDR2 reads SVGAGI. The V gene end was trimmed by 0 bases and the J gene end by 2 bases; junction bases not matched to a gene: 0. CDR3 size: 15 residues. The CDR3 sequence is CASSYSTGGNQPQHF. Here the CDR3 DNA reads TGTGCCAGCAGTTACTCGACAGGGGGCAATCAGCCCCAGCATTTT.

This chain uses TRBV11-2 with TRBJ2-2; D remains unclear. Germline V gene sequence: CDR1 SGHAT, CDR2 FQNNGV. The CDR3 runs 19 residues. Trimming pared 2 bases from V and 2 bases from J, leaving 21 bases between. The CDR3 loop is CASSLRRPRKEFNTGELFF. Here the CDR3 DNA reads TGTGCCAGCAGCTTACGGCGGCCCCGAAAGGAATTTAACACCGGGGAGCTGTTTTTT.

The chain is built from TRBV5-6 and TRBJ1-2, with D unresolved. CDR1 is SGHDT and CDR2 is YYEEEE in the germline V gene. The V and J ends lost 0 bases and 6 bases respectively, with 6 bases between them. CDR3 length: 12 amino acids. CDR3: CASSLGPDGYTF. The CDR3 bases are TGTGCCAGCAGCTTGGGGCCAGATGGCTACACCTTC.

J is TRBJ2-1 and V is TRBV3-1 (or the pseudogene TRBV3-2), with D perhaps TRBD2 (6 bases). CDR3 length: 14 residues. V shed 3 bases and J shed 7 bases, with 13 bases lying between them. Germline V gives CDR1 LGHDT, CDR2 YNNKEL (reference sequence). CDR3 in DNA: TGTGCCAGCAGCCATCGGGACTTTTTGAATGAGCAGTTCTTC. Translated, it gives CASSHRDFLNEQFF.

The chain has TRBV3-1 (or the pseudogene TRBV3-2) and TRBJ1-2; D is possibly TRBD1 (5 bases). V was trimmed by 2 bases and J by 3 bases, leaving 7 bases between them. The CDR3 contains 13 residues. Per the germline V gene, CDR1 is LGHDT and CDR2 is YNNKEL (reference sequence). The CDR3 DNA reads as TGTGCCAGCAGCCAACAGGGTGACTATGGCTACACCTTC. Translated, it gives CASSQQGDYGYTF.

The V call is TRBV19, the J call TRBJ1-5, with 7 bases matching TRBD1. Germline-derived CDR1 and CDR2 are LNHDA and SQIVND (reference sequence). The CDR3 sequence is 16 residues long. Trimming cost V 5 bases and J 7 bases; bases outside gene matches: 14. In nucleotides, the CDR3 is TGTGCCAGTAGTGCGTGGGGGGACAGTAAGAGACAGCCCCAGCATTTT. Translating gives CASSAWGDSKRQPQHF.

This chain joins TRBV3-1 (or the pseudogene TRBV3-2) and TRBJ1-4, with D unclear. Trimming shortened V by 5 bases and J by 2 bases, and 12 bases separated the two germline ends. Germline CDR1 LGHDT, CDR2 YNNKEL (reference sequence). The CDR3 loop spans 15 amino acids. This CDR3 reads CASSSSKLTNEKLFF. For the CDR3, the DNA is TGTGCCAGCAGCTCTTCTAAGCTCACTAATGAAAAACTGTTTTTT.

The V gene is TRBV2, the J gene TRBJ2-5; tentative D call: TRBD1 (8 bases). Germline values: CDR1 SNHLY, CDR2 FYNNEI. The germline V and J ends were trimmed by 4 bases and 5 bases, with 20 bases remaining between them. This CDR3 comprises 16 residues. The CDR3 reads CASSAGLTGEGETQYF. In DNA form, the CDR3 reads TGTGCCAGCAGTGCGGGGCTGACAGGGGAGGGGGAGACCCAGTACTTC.

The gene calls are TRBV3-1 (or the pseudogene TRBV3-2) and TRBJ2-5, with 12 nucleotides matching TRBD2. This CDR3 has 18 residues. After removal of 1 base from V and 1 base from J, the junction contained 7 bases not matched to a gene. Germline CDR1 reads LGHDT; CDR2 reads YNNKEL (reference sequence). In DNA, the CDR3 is TGTGCCAGCAGCCAAGGCGGACTAGCGGGAAAGCGCCAAGAGACCCAGTACTTC. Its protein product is CASSQGGLAGKRQETQYF.

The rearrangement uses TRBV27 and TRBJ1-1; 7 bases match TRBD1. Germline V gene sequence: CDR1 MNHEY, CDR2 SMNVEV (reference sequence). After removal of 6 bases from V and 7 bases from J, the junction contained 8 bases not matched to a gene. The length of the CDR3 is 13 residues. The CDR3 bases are TGTGCCAGCAGCGCCGGGGACAGATTTGAAGCTTTCTTT. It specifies CASSAGDRFEAFF.

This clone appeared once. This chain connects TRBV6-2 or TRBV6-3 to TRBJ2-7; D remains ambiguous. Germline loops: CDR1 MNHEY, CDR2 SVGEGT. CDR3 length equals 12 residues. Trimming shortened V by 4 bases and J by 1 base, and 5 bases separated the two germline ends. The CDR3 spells CASSSLSYEQYF. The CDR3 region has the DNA TGTGCCAGCAGTTCCCTTTCCTACGAGCAGTACTTC.

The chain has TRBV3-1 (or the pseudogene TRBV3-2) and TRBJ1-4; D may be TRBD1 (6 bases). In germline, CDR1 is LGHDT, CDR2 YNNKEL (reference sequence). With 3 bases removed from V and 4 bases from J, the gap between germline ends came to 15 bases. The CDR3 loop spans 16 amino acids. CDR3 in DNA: TGTGCCAGCAGCCAGAAAAGGACAGCCTTTAATGAAAAACTGTTTTTT. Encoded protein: CASSQKRTAFNEKLFF.

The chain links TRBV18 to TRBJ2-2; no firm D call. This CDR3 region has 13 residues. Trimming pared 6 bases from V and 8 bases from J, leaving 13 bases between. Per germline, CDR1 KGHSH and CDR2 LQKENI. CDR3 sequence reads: CASSPFSEGELFF. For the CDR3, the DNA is TGTGCCAGCTCCCCTTTCTCGGAGGGGGAGCTGTTTTTT.

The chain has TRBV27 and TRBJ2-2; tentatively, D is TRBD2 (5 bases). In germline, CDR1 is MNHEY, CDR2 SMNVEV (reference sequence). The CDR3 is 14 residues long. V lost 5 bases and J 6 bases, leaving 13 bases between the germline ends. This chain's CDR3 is CASSLFLEAGELFF. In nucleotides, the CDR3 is TGTGCCAGCAGTCTTTTTCTGGAGGCCGGGGAGCTGTTTTTT.